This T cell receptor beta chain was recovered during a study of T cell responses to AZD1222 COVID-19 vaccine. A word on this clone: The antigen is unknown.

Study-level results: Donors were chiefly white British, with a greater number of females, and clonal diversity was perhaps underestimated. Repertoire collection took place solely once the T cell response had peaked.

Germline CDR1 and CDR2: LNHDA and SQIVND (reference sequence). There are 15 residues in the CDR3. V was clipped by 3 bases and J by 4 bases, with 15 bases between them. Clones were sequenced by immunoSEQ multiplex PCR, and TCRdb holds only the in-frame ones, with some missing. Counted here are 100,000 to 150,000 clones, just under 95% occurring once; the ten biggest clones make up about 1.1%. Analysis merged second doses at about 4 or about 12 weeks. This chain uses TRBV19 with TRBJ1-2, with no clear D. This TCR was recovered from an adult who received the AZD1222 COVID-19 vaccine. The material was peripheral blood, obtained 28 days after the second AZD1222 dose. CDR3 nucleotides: TGTGCCAGTAGTATTGGGAATCTCCCCGCCTATGGCTACACCTTC. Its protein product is CASSIGNLPAYGYTF.